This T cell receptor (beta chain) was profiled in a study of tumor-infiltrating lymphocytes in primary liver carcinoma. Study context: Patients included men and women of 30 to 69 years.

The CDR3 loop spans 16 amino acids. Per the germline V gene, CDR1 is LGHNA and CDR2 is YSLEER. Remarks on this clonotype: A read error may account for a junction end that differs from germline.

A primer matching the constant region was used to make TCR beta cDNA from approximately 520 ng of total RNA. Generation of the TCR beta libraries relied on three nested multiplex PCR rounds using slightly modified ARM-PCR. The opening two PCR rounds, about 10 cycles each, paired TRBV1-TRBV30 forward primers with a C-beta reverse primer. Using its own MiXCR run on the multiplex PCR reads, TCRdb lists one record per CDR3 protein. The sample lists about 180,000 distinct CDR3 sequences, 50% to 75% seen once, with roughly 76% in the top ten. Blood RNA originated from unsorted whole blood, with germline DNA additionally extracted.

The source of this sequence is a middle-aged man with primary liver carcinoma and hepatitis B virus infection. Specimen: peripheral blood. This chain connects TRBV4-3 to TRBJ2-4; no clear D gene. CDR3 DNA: TGTGCCAGCAACCAAGAGAAGGTTCTCCCCAAAAACATTCAGTACTTC. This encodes CASNQEKVLPKNIQYF.